This passage covers 11 T cell receptor beta chains from one sample sequenced in a study of blood T cell repertoires in COVID-19. Measured with immunoSEQ multiplex PCR; TCRdb has only the in-frame clones, and not every one. The top ten clones hold 10% to 15% of a sample with 140,000 to 150,000 clones, around 82% of them seen once. Sample: peripheral blood. These receptors were taken from a man aged 55 to 70 with active or convalescent COVID-19.

Note on this clone: Other DNA sequences of this sample code for an identical CDR3. The chain links TRBV10-3 to TRBJ1-1; possibly TRBD1 for D (5 bases). V gave up 10 bases and J gave up 3 bases, with 9 bases separating them. There are 11 residues in the CDR3. In germline, CDR1 is ENHRY, CDR2 SYGVKD. The CDR3 DNA sequence: TGTGCCACCTCGGGGGACACTGAAGCTTTCTTT. Translation: CATSGDTEAFF.

This clone was seen only a few times. The chain couples TRBV28 to TRBJ1-1; no clear D. CDR3 length: 12 residues. V was clipped by 2 bases and J by 3 bases, with 4 bases between them. CDR1 is MDHEN and CDR2 is SYDVKM in the germline V gene. Here the CDR3 DNA reads TGTGCCAGCAGTTTACGTTACACTGAAGCTTTCTTT. This sequence encodes CASSLRYTEAFF.

The chain links TRBV5-1 to TRBJ1-4; 9 bases are a match to TRBD1. This CDR3 spans 15 amino acids. Germline V lookup: CDR1 SGHRS, CDR2 YFSETQ. The V gene end was trimmed by 3 bases and the J gene end by 8 bases; junction bases not matched to a gene: 8. The CDR3 sequence: CASSYTGTGIEKLFF. In DNA, the CDR3 is TGCGCCAGCAGCTATACCGGGACAGGGATCGAAAAACTGTTTTTT.

This chain joins TRBV30 and TRBJ1-6; the match to TRBD1 covers 8 bases. The CDR3 is 12 amino acids. Germline CDR1 and CDR2: GTSNPN and SVGIG (reference sequence). V was pared by 5 bases and J by 13 bases, with 7 bases of the junction left unmatched. CDR3 bases: TGTGCCTGGGATAGACAGGGGTCCCCCCTCCACTTT. Its translation is CAWDRQGSPLHF.

This clone showed up just a few times. The chain employs TRBV6-2 or TRBV6-3 and TRBJ2-7; D is uncertain. Deletions cut 2 bases from V and 4 bases from J, with 18 bases between. Germline CDR1 reads MNHEY; CDR2 reads SVGEGT. The CDR3 extends over 16 amino acids. The DNA for the CDR3 is TGTGCCAGCAGTTACGCACTGCGGCTACCAAGGTACGAGCAGTACTTC. This gives the protein CASSYALRLPRYEQYF.

The genes are TRBV7-9 and TRBJ2-7; possible D gene TRBD1, 8 bases. From germline, CDR1 is SEHNR and CDR2 FQNEAQ (reference sequence). Trimming took 1 base from V and 3 from J, leaving 25 bases between them. The CDR3 has 19 amino acids. CDR3 sequence (DNA): TGTGCCAGCAGCTTAGGGAGCGGACAGGGTTTCGGGGGGTTCTACGAGCAGTACTTC. Amino acid sequence: CASSLGSGQGFGGFYEQYF.

This chain uses TRBV7-9 with TRBJ2-1, with D possibly being TRBD2 (6 bases). The germline gives CDR1 SEHNR, CDR2 FQNEAQ (reference sequence). The CDR3 is 16 residues long. The V and J ends lost 4 bases and 8 bases respectively, with 21 bases between them. CDR3: CASSSWGRELGDEQFF. The CDR3 DNA is TGTGCCAGCAGCTCCTGGGGACGGGAGCTGGGCGATGAGCAGTTCTTC. Drawing the rest from reference TRBV7-9 and TRBJ2-1, the complete variable domain is DTGVSQNPRHKITKRGQNVTFRCDPISEHNRLYWYRQTLGQGPEFLTYFQNEAQLEKSRLLSDRFSAERPKGSFSTLEIQRTEQGDSAMYLCASSSWGRELGDEQFFGPGTRLTVL.

The chain combines TRBV29-1 with TRBJ2-1; 9 nucleotides align to TRBD2. V shed 2 bases, J shed 0 bases, and the junction held 8 bases outside the gene matches. CDR1 is SQVTM and CDR2 is ANQGSEA in the germline V gene. The CDR3 consists of 17 residues. CDR3 nucleotide sequence: TGCAGCGTTGAATGGGCTAGCGGGATGAGCTCCTACAATGAGCAGTTCTTC. Encoded protein: CSVEWASGMSSYNEQFF.

This clone was observed a handful of times. The chain employs TRBV7-9 and TRBJ1-1; 8 nucleotides agree with TRBD1. This CDR3 contains 13 residues. Germline CDR1 and CDR2: SEHNR and FQNEAQ (reference sequence). Germline trimming cut 4 bases from V and 6 bases from J; bases unmatched to any gene: 4. CDR3 region: CASSSGGWAEAFF. The CDR3 DNA reads TGTGCCAGCAGCTCAGGGGGCTGGGCTGAAGCTTTCTTT.

This clone has a single count. The gene calls are TRBV9 and TRBJ1-2; TRBD1 is a possible D gene (6 bases). Trimming took 4 bases from V and 1 from J, leaving 8 bases between them. The CDR3 is 13 residues long. Germline V gives CDR1 SGDLS, CDR2 YYNGEE. In DNA form, the CDR3 reads TGTGCCAGCAGCAACAGGGTTAACTATGGCTACACCTTC. It is translated as CASSNRVNYGYTF.

The chain employs TRBV10-3 and TRBJ2-1; 8 bases are a match to TRBD2. The CDR3 is made up of 13 amino acids. Germline CDR1 ENHRY, CDR2 SYGVKD. Trimming at V came to 6 bases and at J to 5 bases, leaving 3 bases not matched to a gene. CDR3 region: CAIRAGGDNEQFF. The DNA of the CDR3 is TGTGCCATCAGGGCGGGAGGCGACAATGAGCAGTTCTTC.